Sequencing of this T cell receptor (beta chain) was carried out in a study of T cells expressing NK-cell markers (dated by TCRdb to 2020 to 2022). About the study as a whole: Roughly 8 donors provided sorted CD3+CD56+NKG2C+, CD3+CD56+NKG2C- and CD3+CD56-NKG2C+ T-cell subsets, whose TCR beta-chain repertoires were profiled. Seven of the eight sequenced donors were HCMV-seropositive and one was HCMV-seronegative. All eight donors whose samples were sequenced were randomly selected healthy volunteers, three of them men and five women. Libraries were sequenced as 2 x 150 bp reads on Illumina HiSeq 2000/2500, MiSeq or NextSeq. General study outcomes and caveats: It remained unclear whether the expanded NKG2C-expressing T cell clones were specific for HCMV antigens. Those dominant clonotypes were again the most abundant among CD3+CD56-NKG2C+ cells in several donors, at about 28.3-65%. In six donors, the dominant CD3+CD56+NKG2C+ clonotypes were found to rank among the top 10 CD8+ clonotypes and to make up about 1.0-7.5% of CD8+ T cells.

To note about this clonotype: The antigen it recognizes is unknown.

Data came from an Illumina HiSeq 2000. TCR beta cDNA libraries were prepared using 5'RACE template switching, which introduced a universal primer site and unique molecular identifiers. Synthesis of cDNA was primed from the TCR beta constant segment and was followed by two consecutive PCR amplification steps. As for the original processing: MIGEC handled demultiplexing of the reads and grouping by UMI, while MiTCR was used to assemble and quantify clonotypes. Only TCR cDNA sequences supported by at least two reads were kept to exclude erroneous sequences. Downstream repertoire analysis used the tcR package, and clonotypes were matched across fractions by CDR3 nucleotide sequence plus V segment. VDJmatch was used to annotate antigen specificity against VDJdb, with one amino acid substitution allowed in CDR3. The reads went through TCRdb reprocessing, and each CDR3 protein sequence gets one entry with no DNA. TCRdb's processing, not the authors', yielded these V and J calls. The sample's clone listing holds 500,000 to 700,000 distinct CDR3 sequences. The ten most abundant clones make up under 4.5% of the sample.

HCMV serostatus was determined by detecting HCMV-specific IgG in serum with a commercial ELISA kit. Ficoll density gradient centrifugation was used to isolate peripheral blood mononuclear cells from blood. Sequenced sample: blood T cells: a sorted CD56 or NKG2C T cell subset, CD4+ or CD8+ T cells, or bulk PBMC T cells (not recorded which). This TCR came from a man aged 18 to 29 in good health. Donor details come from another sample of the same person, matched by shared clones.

CDR3 reads: CASSSPPGQNNEKLFF. Recombination joined TRBV7-2 with TRBJ1-4; TCRdb gives TRBD1 as the D gene, but with no DNA this cannot be confirmed. From the cysteine through the phenylalanine, the CDR3 covers 16 amino acids. The coding DNA is unavailable. Reading the germline V gene gives CDR1 SGHTA and CDR2 FQGNSA.